This TCR beta chain was captured by sequencing in a study of T cells in Graves' hyperthyroidism and ophthalmopathy. Overall study results and limits: Median prediction lead before ophthalmopathy onset was about 6.5 months with the model.

Germline V gives CDR1 LNHDA, CDR2 SQIVND (reference sequence). The CDR3 is 15 amino acids. The V and J ends lost 1 base and 6 bases respectively, with 13 bases between them. Pregnant or lactating patients were excluded, as were those with uncontrolled infection or other autoimmune disease. The investigators amplified TCR beta CDR3 regions from RNA transcripts. The HTBI primer set drove a first-round RT-PCR of the TCR CDR3. In TCRdb, the multiplex PCR reads were re-called with MiXCR into one record per CDR3 protein. The repertoire consists of about 410,000 distinct CDR3 sequences, with roughly 14% occurring once and the leading ten covering approximately 13%. In the case of this clonotype: As yet, its antigen is unknown.

The specimen was blood. This sequence was found in a man in his late teens or twenties with Graves' ophthalmopathy. The chain has TRBV19 and TRBJ2-1; no reliable D call. In nucleotides, the CDR3 is TGTGCCAGTAGTATAGGGTCTCCTAGTTTCAATGAGCAGTTCTTC. Amino acid sequence: CASSIGSPSFNEQFF.